What follows are 7 T cell receptor beta chains derived from one specimen sequenced in a study of blood T cell repertoires in COVID-19. Repertoires were generated with immunoSEQ multiplex PCR, while TCRdb's copy carries only in-frame clones and drops some. This sample has over 100,000 clones; 80% to 90% occur once, and the top ten carry about 4.4%. The sequencing input was peripheral blood. The receptors shown here come from a man aged 55 to 70 with COVID-19, enrolled during active disease.

In its sample, this clone was seen once. CDR3 residues: CASSNEGSTEAFF. Written as DNA, the CDR3 is TGTGCCAGCAGTAACGAGGGAAGCACTGAAGCTTTCTTT. The V and J genes are TRBV25-1 and TRBJ1-1; D not certain. Germline CDR1 is MGHDK and CDR2 is SYGVNS. This CDR3 region has 13 residues. V was trimmed by 5 bases and J by 4 bases, leaving 11 bases between them.

The chain combines TRBV2 with TRBJ1-5; D unclear. The V end was cut by 8 bases, the J end by 2 bases, with 10 bases between. This CDR3 has 13 residues. Germline CDR1 SNHLY, CDR2 FYNNEI. CDR3 nucleotide sequence: TGTGCCAGCGACATAGTCGGCAATCAGCCCCAGCATTTT. This sequence encodes CASDIVGNQPQHF.

The CDR3 DNA reads TGTGCCAGCAGTTACGTTCGCGGGGGGGCGTCCTACGAGCAGTACTTC. It specifies CASSYVRGGASYEQYF. The chain recombines TRBV6-2 or TRBV6-3 with TRBJ2-7; 9 bases are a match to TRBD2. Trimming cost V 2 bases and J 1 base; bases outside gene matches: 6. Germline V gene lookup returns CDR1 MNHEY and CDR2 SVGEGT. The CDR3 is 16 residues long.

The J gene is TRBJ1-1, the V gene TRBV7-2, with TRBD1 matching 11 bases. The CDR3 spans 17 residues. Trimming cost V 3 bases and J 3 bases; bases outside gene matches: 9. The germline V gene encodes CDR1 SGHTA and CDR2 FQGNSA. The CDR3 DNA is TGTGCCAGCAGCTTTCTTTTGGACAGGGGGCGAGACACTGAAGCTTTCTTT. Translating it yields CASSFLLDRGRDTEAFF.

As regards this clone: Mismatch with germline at one junction end may stem from a read error. The chain joins TRBV27 to TRBJ2-3; 8 bases line up with TRBD1. The germline V gene encodes CDR1 MNHEY and CDR2 SMNVEV (reference sequence). CDR3 size: 14 residues. The DNA of the CDR3 is TGTGCCAGCAGTCTAGGACAGGGAACAGGTACGCAGTATTTT. Translating gives CASSLGQGTGTQYF.

The chain carries TRBV3-1 (or the pseudogene TRBV3-2) and TRBJ2-4; D is possibly TRBD1 (5 bases). Between the trimmed V and J ends, which lost 0 bases and 9 bases, there was a span of 18 bases. There are 16 residues in the CDR3. Germline CDR1 LGHDT, CDR2 YNNKEL (reference sequence). This CDR3 reads CASSQDRQGSNVIQYF. CDR3 coding DNA: TGTGCCAGCAGCCAAGATCGCCAGGGCTCAAATGTCATTCAGTACTTC.

The chain employs TRBV5-1 and TRBJ2-5; TRBD1 agrees at 8 bases. J lost 2 bases, V lost 4 bases, and 4 bases had no gene match. The germline V gene encodes CDR1 SGHRS and CDR2 YFSETQ. The CDR3 length is 14 residues. The CDR3, as DNA: TGCGCCAGCAGCGCAAACAGGGGGCAAGAGACCCAGTACTTC. Protein: CASSANRGQETQYF.